This passage covers 13 T cell receptor beta chains from one sample sequenced in a study of metastatic and nonmetastatic thyroid tumors. No patient had received any treatment before thyroid surgery. TCRdb re-clonotyped the PCR reads via MiXCR. The profile shows fewer than 40,000 clones, 18% of them singletons. The specimen sequenced was tumor tissue. These receptors all stem from a female donor with papillary thyroid cancer or a benign thyroid nodule (not recorded which). Some clones in this sample may be carry-over from other donors' samples.

The chain is built from TRBV5-6 and TRBJ2-7; D ambiguous. Trimming took off 0 bases at V and 4 bases at J, with 11 bases between the two ends. CDR3 size: 14 residues. Germline loops: CDR1 SGHDT, CDR2 YYEEEE. In DNA, the CDR3 is TGTGCCAGCAGCTTGGCAGAAAGAGAATACGAGCAGTACTTC. This codes for CASSLAEREYEQYF.

This clone has a handful of counts. This may be a read error, as it is one base from a much larger clone. The chain employs TRBV28 and TRBJ2-3; TRBD1 matches at 8 bases. The CDR3 length is 14 residues. Germline V gene data show CDR1 as MDHEN and CDR2 as SYDVKM. Losses at the gene ends were 7 bases for V and 6 bases for J; bases not matched to a gene: 9. DNA for the CDR3: TGTGCCAGCATTCCCGGACAGGGAAGGGATACGCAGTATTTT. Translation gives CASIPGQGRDTQYF.

This clone was found a few times. The V gene is TRBV19, the J gene TRBJ1-5; D unresolved. Trimming removed 3 bases from V and 6 bases from J, with 6 bases in between. Germline V CDR1 and CDR2: LNHDA, SQIVND (reference sequence). This CDR3 comprises 12 residues. The CDR3 region has the DNA TGTGCCAGTAGTATTTTGAGTCAGCCCCAGCATTTT. Translation: CASSILSQPQHF.

By frequency in the sample, this clone is medium-sized. The chain has TRBV5-6 and TRBJ2-7; TRBD1 is a possible D gene (6 bases). The length of the CDR3 is 14 residues. Germline V gene data show CDR1 as SGHDT and CDR2 as YYEEEE. V gave up 4 bases and J gave up 2 bases, with 13 bases separating them. The CDR3 region has the DNA TGTGCCAGCAGCGTGACAGGAATGCCCTACGAGCAGTACTTC. Encoded protein: CASSVTGMPYEQYF.

The chain links TRBV11-2 to TRBJ1-1; 7 bases agree with TRBD1. CDR1 SGHAT and CDR2 FQNNGV come from the germline V gene. V dropped 5 bases and J dropped 4; count of bases not matched to a gene: 4. This CDR3 has 13 amino acids. CDR3 sequence (DNA): TGTGCCAGCAGCACCGACAGGGCCACTGAAGCTTTCTTT. This translates into CASSTDRATEAFF.

This clone is labeled as medium-sized. The chain uses TRBV27 and TRBJ1-5; D gene ambiguous. The CDR3 runs 14 residues. Germline CDR1 reads MNHEY; CDR2 reads SMNVEV (reference sequence). With 2 bases removed from V and 4 bases from J, the gap between germline ends came to 9 bases. Here the CDR3 reads CASSLQDPNQPQHF. CDR3 in DNA: TGTGCCAGCAGTTTACAGGACCCTAATCAGCCCCAGCATTTT.

At least ten counts were recorded for this clone. The rearrangement uses TRBV19 and TRBJ2-7; D unclear. Between the trimmed V and J ends, which lost 7 bases and 3 bases, there was a span of 16 bases. Germline CDR1 reads LNHDA; CDR2 reads SQIVND (reference sequence). There are 14 residues in the CDR3. This chain's CDR3 is CASKVSVSNYEQYF. The CDR3 DNA sequence: TGTGCCAGTAAGGTCTCGGTTTCCAACTACGAGCAGTACTTC.

V is TRBV6-1 and J is TRBJ2-6; D not resolved. V gave up 6 bases and J gave up 4 bases, with 7 bases separating them. The germline CDR1 and CDR2 sequences are MNHNS and SASEGT. The CDR3 length is 13 residues. This CDR3 is CASSVTGANVLTF. Written as DNA, the CDR3 is TGTGCCAGCAGCGTTACGGGGGCCAACGTCCTGACTTTC.

Regarding this clone: This may arise from a read error, as a much more abundant clone is one base away. The chain has TRBV20-1 and TRBJ2-2, with 9 bases fitting TRBD2. Per germline, CDR1 DFQATT and CDR2 SNEGSKA (reference sequence). There are 16 residues in the CDR3. In DNA form, the CDR3 reads TGCAGTGTTAGATATTCGGCTAGCGGGGTTACCGGGGAGCTGTTTTTT. As protein: CSVRYSASGVTGELFF.

The rearrangement links TRBV20-1 to TRBJ1-5; D uncertain. Trimming cost V 5 bases and J 1 base, with 12 bases left between them. The CDR3 is 14 residues long. Germline lookup yields CDR1 DFQATT and CDR2 SNEGSKA (reference sequence). In DNA form, the CDR3 reads TGCAGTGCTTCCGAGGTTGGAAGCAATCAGCCCCAGCATTTT. Translating gives CSASEVGSNQPQHF.

In its sample, this clone was seen a few times. The J gene is TRBJ1-2, the V gene TRBV12-3 or TRBV12-4; D not certain. Trimming cost V 1 base and J 5 bases, with 5 bases left between them. The CDR3 length is 12 residues. The CDR3 DNA reads TGTGCCAGCAGTTTAGAACGATATGGCTACACCTTC. This sequence encodes CASSLERYGYTF.

This clone was seen repeatedly, ten times or more. Other DNA sequences from this sample encode an identical CDR3 as well. The gene calls are TRBV27 and TRBJ1-4; 8 bases map to TRBD1. The CDR3 totals 15 residues. V dropped 5 bases and J dropped 8; count of bases not matched to a gene: 10. Germline loops: CDR1 MNHEY, CDR2 SMNVEV (reference sequence). The CDR3 reads CASSPRQGMIEKLFF. As DNA, the CDR3 is TGTGCCAGCAGTCCGAGACAGGGGATGATCGAAAAACTGTTTTTT.

At least ten counts were recorded for this clone. The chain is built from TRBV7-6 and TRBJ2-1; 9 nucleotides agree with TRBD2. This CDR3 has 15 amino acids. V shed 1 base, J shed 2 bases, and the junction held 0 bases outside the gene matches. Germline values: CDR1 SGHVS, CDR2 FNYEAQ. CDR3 amino acids: CASSLGGGAYNEQFF. The CDR3 DNA reads TGTGCCAGCAGCTTAGGCGGGGGGGCCTACAATGAGCAGTTCTTC.